The 9 T cell receptor beta chains in this list originate from one sample, sequenced in a study of OX40 agonist ivuxolimab in advanced cancers. This table comes from immunoSEQ multiplex PCR, and its TCRdb copy is limited to in-frame clones, with some not included. Seen here are approximately 100,000 clones, 90% observed once, and the top ten hold under 0.4%. Sequenced here: CD4+ or CD8+ T cells sorted from blood, sampled in a trial of the OX40 agonist ivuxolimab. The receptors were gathered from an adult with an advanced solid tumor such as melanoma, head and neck, liver or kidney cancer.

V gene TRBV7-7 combines with J gene TRBJ2-5; tentatively, D is TRBD1 or TRBD2 (5 bases each). Germline-derived CDR1 and CDR2 are SSHAT and FNYEAQ (reference sequence). The CDR3 runs 13 residues. The germline V and J ends were trimmed by 5 bases and 5 bases, with 12 bases remaining between them. CDR3 DNA: TGTGCCAGCAGCCACGGACGGGGCGAGACCCAGTACTTC. This sequence encodes CASSHGRGETQYF.

This clone was observed a single time. The V call is TRBV6-6, the J call TRBJ1-1; D uncertain. The germline CDR1 and CDR2 sequences are MNHNY and SVGAGI (reference sequence). CDR3 length equals 13 residues. V lost 6 bases to trimming and J lost 1 base, with 9 bases between them. CDR3 in amino acids: CASSLPGNTEAFF. CDR3 DNA: TGTGCCAGCAGCCTACCGGGGAACACTGAAGCTTTCTTT.

In this sample, this clone turned up a few times. The CDR3: CAISVGTTFTDTQYF. The DNA of the CDR3 is TGTGCCATCAGTGTTGGGACTACCTTCACAGATACGCAGTATTTT. V is TRBV10-3 and J is TRBJ2-3, with 7 bases fitting TRBD2. This CDR3 has 15 amino acids. After removal of 4 bases from V and 2 bases from J, the junction contained 6 bases not matched to a gene. The V gene's germline CDR1 is ENHRY and CDR2 SYGVKD.

This rearrangement joins TRBV19 to TRBJ2-1; D is undetermined. Deletions cut 2 bases from V and 6 bases from J, with 5 bases between. The CDR3 is 12 amino acids. The germline V gene encodes CDR1 LNHDA and CDR2 SQIVND (reference sequence). For the CDR3, the DNA is TGTGCCAGTAGTATAAATCCCAATGAGCAGTTCTTC. Translating it yields CASSINPNEQFF. The whole variable domain, remainder taken from reference TRBV19 and TRBJ2-1, is DGGITQSPKYLFRKEGQNVTLSCEQNLNHDAMYWYRQDPGQGLRLIYYSQIVNDFQKGDIAEGYSVSREKKESFPLTVTSAQKNPTAFYLCASSINPNEQFFGPGTRLTVL.

V and J are TRBV28 and TRBJ2-5, with 12 positions matching TRBD2. CDR1 and CDR2 (germline): MDHEN, SYDVKM. The CDR3 has 15 residues. The junction had 4 bases not matched to a gene; V was cut back by 5 bases and J by 3 bases. The CDR3 region has the DNA TGTGCCAGCAGTCGGACTAGCGGGACCAAAGAGACCCAGTACTTC. Translating it yields CASSRTSGTKETQYF.

The V gene is TRBV12-2, the J gene TRBJ2-7; TRBD2 is the table's D call and was not checked against the DNA. TRBV12-2 represents a pseudogene. The CDR3 spans 14 residues. DNA for the CDR3: TGTGCAAGTCGCTTAGCTGGAGGGCCGAGAGAGCAGTACTTC. This translates into CASRLAGGPREQYF.

This chain connects TRBV10-2 to TRBJ1-1, with 8 bases fitting TRBD1. With 6 bases clipped from V and 6 bases from J, the junction kept 12 bases outside the gene matches. The CDR3 totals 15 residues. The germline V gene encodes CDR1 WSHSY and CDR2 SAAADI. CDR3 in DNA: TGCGCCAGCAGCCGAGGGCAGGACAGGGTTTCTGAAGCTTTCTTT. Amino acids: CASSRGQDRVSEAFF.

This clone came up a few times. This chain joins TRBV7-2 and TRBJ1-3; D ambiguous. Trimming took off 2 bases at V and 6 bases at J, with 14 bases between the two ends. Germline CDR1 reads SGHTA; CDR2 reads FQGNSA. The CDR3 is 15 amino acids. CDR3 protein: CASSLSTSLLNTIYF. The DNA for the CDR3 is TGTGCCAGCAGCTTATCCACATCACTCCTAAACACCATATATTTT.

This sequence joins TRBV28 and TRBJ2-7, with TRBD2 matching over 13 bases. Unmatched junction bases numbered 7, after V lost 6 bases and J lost 8 bases. There are 14 residues in the CDR3. Germline V gene sequence: CDR1 MDHEN, CDR2 SYDVKM. CDR3 sequence: CASRKGLAGRKQYF. The CDR3 nucleotides are TGTGCCAGCAGAAAGGGACTAGCGGGACGGAAGCAGTACTTC.